Listed below are T cell receptor beta chains from one sample, sequenced in a study of naive and memory T cell subsets. TCRdb re-analysed the UMI-ligation and nested PCR reads in MiXCR, keeping a single row per CDR3 protein. The sample includes tens of thousands of distinct CDR3 sequences, around 11% of them seen just once. The source material was naive CD4+ T cells from blood. These receptors all come from a human donor in good health. Each CDR3 is given with its conserved first and last residue. A D gene is named only where the DNA matches it firmly. Some rows mark clone size as missing; the rest say once, few, many or name a class of expanded clone.

clone size	D gene	V gene	J gene	CDR3 DNA	CDR3 protein
.	.	TRBV28	TRBJ2-1	TGTGCCAGCAGCCCTCGATCGATCCTGGGTGAGCAGTTCTTC	CASSPRSILGEQFF
few	TRBD1	TRBV7-6	TRBJ1-4	TGTGCCAGCAGCCCTGGACAGGGGGCCACTAATGAAAAACTGTTTTTT	CASSPGQGATNEKLFF
.	.	TRBV6-2/TRBV6-3	TRBJ2-2	TGTGCCAGCATCCGTACAGGACCGACCGGGGAGCTGTTTTTT	CASIRTGPTGELFF
few	.	TRBV7-2	TRBJ1-5	TGTGCCAGCAGCCCCCCAGGGGCGGTAGGACAGCCCCAGCATTTT	CASSPPGAVGQPQHF
many	.	TRBV7-9	TRBJ2-4	TGTGCCAGCAGCTTACTCACGAGCATTCAGTACTTC	CASSLLTSIQYF
few	TRBD2	TRBV12-3/TRBV12-4	TRBJ2-2	TGTGCCAGCAGTTCGACTAGCGGGAACACCGGGGAGCTGTTTTTT	CASSSTSGNTGELFF
.	.	TRBV18	TRBJ2-1	TGTGCCAGCTCACGGGACTTGAGCTCCTACAATGAGCAGTTCTTC	CASSRDLSSYNEQFF
many	.	TRBV7-2	TRBJ2-7	TGTGCCAGCAGCTTAGCACTAGCCTTTCAGTACGAGCAGTACTTC	CASSLALAFQYEQYF
.	TRBD1	TRBV7-9	TRBJ1-1	TGTGCCAGCAGCATACAGACAGGGGGCACTGAAGCTTTCTTT	CASSIQTGGTEAFF
many	.	TRBV7-2	TRBJ2-1	TGTGCCAGCAGCACCCCCTTGATGGGTCCCGGAGACTACAATGAGCAGTTCTTC	CASSTPLMGPGDYNEQFF
few	.	TRBV19	TRBJ1-1	TGTGCCAGTAGAGGGGGGTTACGGGGGAGGGTTAGACAAGCTTTCTTT	CASRGGLRGRVRQAFF
few	TRBD1	TRBV7-6	TRBJ2-2	TGTGCCAGCAGCTTCTACAGGGGTACCGGGGAGCTGTTTTTT	CASSFYRGTGELFF
many	TRBD2	TRBV6-5	TRBJ2-1	TGTGCCAGCAGTTACTCTCGGCGGGAGGGTAGTAATGAGCAGTTCTTC	CASSYSRREGSNEQFF
few	.	TRBV29-1	TRBJ2-1	TGCAGCGCCCCACTAGTATCCCTGAGCTCCTACAATGAGCAGTTCTTC	CSAPLVSLSSYNEQFF
few	.	TRBV18	TRBJ2-1	TGTGCCAGCTCACTCCAACAGGGCGGTGAGCAGTTCTTC	CASSLQQGGEQFF
few	.	TRBV15	TRBJ2-7	TGTGCCACCAGCAGGGAACAGGTGACCGGTTCCTACGAGCAGTACTTC	CATSREQVTGSYEQYF
.	.	TRBV6-2/TRBV6-3	TRBJ2-2	TGTGCCAGCAGTTACTCAGCGCTAGACACCGGGGAGCTGTTTTTT	CASSYSALDTGELFF
.	.	TRBV6-2/TRBV6-3	TRBJ2-7	TGTGCCAGCAGTCGGGACGTAGCCTACGAGCAGTACTTC	CASSRDVAYEQYF
.	TRBD2	TRBV9	TRBJ2-1	TGTGCCAGCAGCGCCGGACTAGCCGTCTACAATGAGCAGTTCTTC	CASSAGLAVYNEQFF
.	.	TRBV7-3	TRBJ2-1	TGTGCCAGCAGCTTAACGGGGTGGGCAGGGCTATCCTCCTACAATGAGCAGTTCTTC	CASSLTGWAGLSSYNEQFF
few	.	TRBV20-1	TRBJ1-5	TGCAGTGCTAGAATACGGGGAAATCGTGTCAATCAGCCCCAGCATTTT	CSARIRGNRVNQPQHF
many	TRBD2	TRBV20-1	TRBJ2-5	TGCAGTGCTAGGCACCCGACTAGCCGAGGACAAGAGACCCAGTACTTC	CSARHPTSRGQETQYF
few	.	TRBV20-1	TRBJ1-1	TGCAGTGCTAGAGATCCTATTGACCCCACTGAAGCTTTCTTT	CSARDPIDPTEAFF
.	.	TRBV5-4	TRBJ1-6	TGTGCCAGCAGCGCGGAACTTTCACCCCTCCACTTT	CASSAELSPLHF
.	TRBD1	TRBV20-1	TRBJ2-4	TGCAGTGCTTCAGCTACAGGGGGCCAAAACATTCAGTACTTC	CSASATGGQNIQYF
many	.	TRBV18	TRBJ2-3	TGTGCCAGCTCACCCCTGGGGGGGACAGCAACAGATACGCAGTATTTT	CASSPLGGTATDTQYF
few	TRBD2	TRBV5-1	TRBJ2-1	TGCGCCAGCGGTCCCGGCGGGGGGGCAGACAATGAGCAGTTCTTC	CASGPGGGADNEQFF
few	TRBD1	TRBV6-2/TRBV6-3	TRBJ2-6	TGTGCCAGCAGTCCACGACAGGGGGGGCCTGGGGCCAACGTCCTGACTTTC	CASSPRQGGPGANVLTF
.	TRBD1	TRBV12-3/TRBV12-4	TRBJ1-2	TGTGCCAGCAGCCGACAGGGGGCCCACTATGGCTACACCTTC	CASSRQGAHYGYTF
.	TRBD1	TRBV11-2	TRBJ1-1	TGTGCCAGCAGCTACCGGACAGGGAACACTGAAGCTTTCTTT	CASSYRTGNTEAFF
.	TRBD2	TRBV27	TRBJ2-3	TGTGCCAGCAGTTCACCCCTAACTAGCGGGGGACCCACAGATACGCAGTATTTT	CASSSPLTSGGPTDTQYF
many	TRBD1	TRBV7-3	TRBJ1-2	TGTGCCAGCAGCTTAACGATGACAGGGGGGTTAAACTATGGCTACACCTTC	CASSLTMTGGLNYGYTF
few	.	TRBV28	TRBJ2-2	TGTGCCAGCCACAGAGACACCGGGGAGCTGTTTTTT	CASHRDTGELFF
many	.	TRBV12-3/TRBV12-4	TRBJ2-7	TGTGCCAGCGGTAAAGAGGGGCTATCCTACGAGCAGTACTTC	CASGKEGLSYEQYF
many	.	TRBV25-1	TRBJ2-3	TGTGCCAGCACAACGCAGGGTGGTACGCAGTATTTT	CASTTQGGTQYF
few	TRBD1	TRBV6-2/TRBV6-3	TRBJ1-5	TGTGCCAGCAATCAGGACAGGGGGTCTGTTCAGCCCCAGCATTTT	CASNQDRGSVQPQHF
.	.	TRBV20-1	TRBJ1-1	TGCAGTGCTAGAGATCCAGGGGCCTCCACCGGGTTCACTGAAGCTTTCTTT	CSARDPGASTGFTEAFF
few	.	TRBV3-1	TRBJ2-1	TGTGCCAGCAGCCAGGGGAAGTATGAGCAGTTCTTC	CASSQGKYEQFF
many	TRBD2	TRBV11-2	TRBJ2-3	TGTGCCAGCAGCTCCCCGGGTTTAGCGGGAGTAAGCACAGATACGCAGTATTTT	CASSSPGLAGVSTDTQYF
few	TRBD1	TRBV3-1	TRBJ2-3	TGTGCCAGCAGCCCTACAGGGGTGCGAGATACGCAGTATTTT	CASSPTGVRDTQYF
.	.	TRBV5-1	TRBJ2-5	TGCGCCAGCAGCTTGGGTTTTGAGAGTTTGGAGACCCAGTACTTC	CASSLGFESLETQYF
many	TRBD2	TRBV12-3/TRBV12-4	TRBJ2-3	TGTGCCAGCAGTCCACGGACTAGCGGAAGCACAGATACGCAGTATTTT	CASSPRTSGSTDTQYF
.	.	TRBV21-1	TRBJ2-1	TGTGCCAGCAGCAAAGGGCTAGCGGGAGGGCGGGGTCATGAGCAGTTCTTC	CASSKGLAGGRGHEQFF
.	TRBD1	TRBV12-3/TRBV12-4	TRBJ2-1	TGTGCCAGCAGATCCCGGGACAGGAACAATGAGCAGTTCTTC	CASRSRDRNNEQFF
few	.	TRBV12-3/TRBV12-4	TRBJ1-2	TGTGCCAGCACCCGCGGATTGGGCTACACCTTC	CASTRGLGYTF
.	.	TRBV12-3/TRBV12-4	TRBJ2-5	TGTGCCAGCACCCTTCGTGCGGAACAAGAGACCCAGTACTTC	CASTLRAEQETQYF
many	.	TRBV18	TRBJ1-1	TGTGCCAGCTCACCCCGTTCGGGAAACACTGAAGCTTTCTTT	CASSPRSGNTEAFF
few	.	TRBV6-2/TRBV6-3	TRBJ2-7	TGTGCCAGCAGTGGCCCGGCAGCCGGCTCCTACGAGCAGTACTTC	CASSGPAAGSYEQYF
few	.	TRBV20-1	TRBJ2-1	TGCAGTGCTCTGGGACACTCCCTATATCTCAATGAGCAGTTCTTC	CSALGHSLYLNEQFF
many	.	TRBV4-2	TRBJ2-3	TGTGCCAGCAGCCATCCCGGGACTACAGATACGCAGTATTTT	CASSHPGTTDTQYF
many	TRBD1	TRBV23-1	TRBJ2-7	TGCGCCAGCAGTCTCTCACCGGGACAGGGAGTATATTCCTCCTACGAGCAGTACTTC	CASSLSPGQGVYSSYEQYF
once	TRBD1	TRBV6-6	TRBJ1-2	TGTGCCAGCATTGTGGACAGGGGCTATGGCTACACCTTC	CASIVDRGYGYTF
.	TRBD1	TRBV30	TRBJ2-7	TGTGCCTGGAGGGGGACAGTCGGTTCATGCTACGAGCAGTACTTC	CAWRGTVGSCYEQYF